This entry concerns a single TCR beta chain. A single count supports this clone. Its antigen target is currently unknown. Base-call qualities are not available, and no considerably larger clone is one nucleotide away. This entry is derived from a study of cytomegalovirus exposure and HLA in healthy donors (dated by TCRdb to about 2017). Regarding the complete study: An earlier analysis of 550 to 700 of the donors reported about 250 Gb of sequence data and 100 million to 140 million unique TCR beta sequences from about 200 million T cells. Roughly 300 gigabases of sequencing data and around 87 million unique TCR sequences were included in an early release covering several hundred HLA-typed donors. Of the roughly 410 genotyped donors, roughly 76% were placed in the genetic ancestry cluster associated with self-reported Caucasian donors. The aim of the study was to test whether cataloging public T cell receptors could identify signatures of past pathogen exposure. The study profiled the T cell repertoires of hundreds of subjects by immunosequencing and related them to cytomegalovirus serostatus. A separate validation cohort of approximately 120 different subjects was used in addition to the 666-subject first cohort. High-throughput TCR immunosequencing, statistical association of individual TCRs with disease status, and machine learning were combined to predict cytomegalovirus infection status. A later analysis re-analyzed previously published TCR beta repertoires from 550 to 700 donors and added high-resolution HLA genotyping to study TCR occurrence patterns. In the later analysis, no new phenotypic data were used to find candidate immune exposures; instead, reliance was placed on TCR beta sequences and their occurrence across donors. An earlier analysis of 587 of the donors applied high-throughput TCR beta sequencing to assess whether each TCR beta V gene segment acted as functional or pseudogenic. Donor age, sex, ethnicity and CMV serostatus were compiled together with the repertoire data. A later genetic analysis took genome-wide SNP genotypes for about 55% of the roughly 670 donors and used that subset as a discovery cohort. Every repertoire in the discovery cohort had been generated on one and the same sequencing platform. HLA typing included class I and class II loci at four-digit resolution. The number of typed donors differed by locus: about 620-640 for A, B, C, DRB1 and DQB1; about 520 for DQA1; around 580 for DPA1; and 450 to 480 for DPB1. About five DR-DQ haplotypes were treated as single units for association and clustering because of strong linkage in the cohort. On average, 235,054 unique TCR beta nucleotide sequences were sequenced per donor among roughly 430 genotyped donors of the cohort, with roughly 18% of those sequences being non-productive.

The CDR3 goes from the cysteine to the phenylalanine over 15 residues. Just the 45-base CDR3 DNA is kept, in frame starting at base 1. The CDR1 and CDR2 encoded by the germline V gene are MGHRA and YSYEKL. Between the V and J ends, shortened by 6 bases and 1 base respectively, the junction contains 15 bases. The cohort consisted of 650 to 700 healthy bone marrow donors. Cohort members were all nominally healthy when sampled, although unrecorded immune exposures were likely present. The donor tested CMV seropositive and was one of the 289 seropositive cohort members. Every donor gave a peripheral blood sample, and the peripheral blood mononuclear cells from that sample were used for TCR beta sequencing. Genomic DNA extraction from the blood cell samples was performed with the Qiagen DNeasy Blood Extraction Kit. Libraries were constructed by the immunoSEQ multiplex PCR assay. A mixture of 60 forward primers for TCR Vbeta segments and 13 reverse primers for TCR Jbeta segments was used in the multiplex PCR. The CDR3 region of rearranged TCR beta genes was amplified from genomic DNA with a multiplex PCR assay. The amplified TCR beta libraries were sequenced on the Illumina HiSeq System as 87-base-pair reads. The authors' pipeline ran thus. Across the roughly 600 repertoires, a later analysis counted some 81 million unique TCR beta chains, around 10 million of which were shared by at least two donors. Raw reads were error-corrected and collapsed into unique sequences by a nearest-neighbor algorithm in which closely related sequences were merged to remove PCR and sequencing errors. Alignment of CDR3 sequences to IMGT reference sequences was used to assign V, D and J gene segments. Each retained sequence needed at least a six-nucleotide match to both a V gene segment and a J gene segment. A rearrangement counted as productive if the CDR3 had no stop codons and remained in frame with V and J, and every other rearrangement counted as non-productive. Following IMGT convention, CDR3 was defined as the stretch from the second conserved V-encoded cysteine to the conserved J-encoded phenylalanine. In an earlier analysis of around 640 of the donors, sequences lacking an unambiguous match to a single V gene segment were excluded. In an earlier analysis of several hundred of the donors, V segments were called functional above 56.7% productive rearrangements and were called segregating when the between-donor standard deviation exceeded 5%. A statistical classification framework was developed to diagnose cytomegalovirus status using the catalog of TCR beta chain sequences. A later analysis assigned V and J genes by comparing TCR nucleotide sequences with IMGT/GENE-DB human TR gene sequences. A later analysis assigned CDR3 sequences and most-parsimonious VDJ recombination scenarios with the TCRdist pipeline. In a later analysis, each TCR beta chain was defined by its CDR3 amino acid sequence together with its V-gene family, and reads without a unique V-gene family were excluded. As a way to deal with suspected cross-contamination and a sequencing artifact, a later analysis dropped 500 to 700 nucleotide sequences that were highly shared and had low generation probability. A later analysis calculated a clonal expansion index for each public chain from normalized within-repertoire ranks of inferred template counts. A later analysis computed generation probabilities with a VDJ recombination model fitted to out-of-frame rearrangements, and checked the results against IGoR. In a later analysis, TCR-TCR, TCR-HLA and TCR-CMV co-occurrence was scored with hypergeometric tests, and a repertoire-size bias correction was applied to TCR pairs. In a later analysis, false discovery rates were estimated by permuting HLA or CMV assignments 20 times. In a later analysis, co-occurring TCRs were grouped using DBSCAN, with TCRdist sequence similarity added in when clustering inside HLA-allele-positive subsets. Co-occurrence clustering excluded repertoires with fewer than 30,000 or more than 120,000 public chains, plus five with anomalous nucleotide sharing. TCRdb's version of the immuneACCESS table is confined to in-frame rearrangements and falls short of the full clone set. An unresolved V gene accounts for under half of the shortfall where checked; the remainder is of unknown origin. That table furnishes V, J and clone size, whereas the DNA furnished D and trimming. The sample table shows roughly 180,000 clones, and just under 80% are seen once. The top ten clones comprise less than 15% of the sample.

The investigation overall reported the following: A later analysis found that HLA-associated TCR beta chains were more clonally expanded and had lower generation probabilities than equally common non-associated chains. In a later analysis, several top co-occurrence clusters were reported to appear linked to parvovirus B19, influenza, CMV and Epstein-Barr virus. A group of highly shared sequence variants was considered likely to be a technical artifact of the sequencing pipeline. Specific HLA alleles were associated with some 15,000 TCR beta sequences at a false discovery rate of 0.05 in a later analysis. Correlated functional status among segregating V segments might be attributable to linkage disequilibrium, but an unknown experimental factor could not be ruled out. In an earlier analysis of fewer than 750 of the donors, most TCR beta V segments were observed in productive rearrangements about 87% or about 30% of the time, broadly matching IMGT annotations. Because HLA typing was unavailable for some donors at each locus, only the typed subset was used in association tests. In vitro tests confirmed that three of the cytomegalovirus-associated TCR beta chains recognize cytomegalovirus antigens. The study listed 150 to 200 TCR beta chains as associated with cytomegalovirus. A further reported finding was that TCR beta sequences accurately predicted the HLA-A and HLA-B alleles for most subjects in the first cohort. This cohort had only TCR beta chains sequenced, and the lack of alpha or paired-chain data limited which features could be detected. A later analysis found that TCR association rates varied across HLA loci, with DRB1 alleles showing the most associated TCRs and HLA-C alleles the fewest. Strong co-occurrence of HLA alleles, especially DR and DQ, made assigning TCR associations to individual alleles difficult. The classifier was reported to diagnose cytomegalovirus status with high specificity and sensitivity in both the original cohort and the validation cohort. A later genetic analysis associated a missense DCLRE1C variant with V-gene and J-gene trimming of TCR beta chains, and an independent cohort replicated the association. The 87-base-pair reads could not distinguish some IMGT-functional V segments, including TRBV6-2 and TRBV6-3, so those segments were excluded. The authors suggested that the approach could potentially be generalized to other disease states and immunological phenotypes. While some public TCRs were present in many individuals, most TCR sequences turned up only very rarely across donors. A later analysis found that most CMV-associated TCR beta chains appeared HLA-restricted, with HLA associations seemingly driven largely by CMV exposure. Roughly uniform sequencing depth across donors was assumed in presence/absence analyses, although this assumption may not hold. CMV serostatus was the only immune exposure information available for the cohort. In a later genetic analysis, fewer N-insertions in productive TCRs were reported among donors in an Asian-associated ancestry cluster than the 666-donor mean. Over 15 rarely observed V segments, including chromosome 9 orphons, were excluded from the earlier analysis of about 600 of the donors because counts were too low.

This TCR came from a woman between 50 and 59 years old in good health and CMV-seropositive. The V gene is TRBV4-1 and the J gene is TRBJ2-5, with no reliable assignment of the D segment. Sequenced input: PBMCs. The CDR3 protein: CASSKLQNAQETQYF. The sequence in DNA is TGCGCCAGCAGTAAATTACAAAACGCCCAAGAGACCCAGTACTTC.